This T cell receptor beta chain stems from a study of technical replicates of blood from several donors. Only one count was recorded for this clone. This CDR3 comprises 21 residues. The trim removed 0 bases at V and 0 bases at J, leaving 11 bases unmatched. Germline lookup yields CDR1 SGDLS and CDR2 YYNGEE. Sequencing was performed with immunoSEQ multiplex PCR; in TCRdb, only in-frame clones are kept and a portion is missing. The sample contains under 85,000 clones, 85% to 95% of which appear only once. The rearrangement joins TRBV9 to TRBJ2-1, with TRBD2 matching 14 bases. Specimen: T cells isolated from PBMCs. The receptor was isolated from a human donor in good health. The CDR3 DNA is TGTGCCAGCAGCGTAGCGGAACAGACTAGCGGGAGGGCCGACTCCTACAATGAGCAGTTCTTC. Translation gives CASSVAEQTSGRADSYNEQFF.